The 3 T cell receptor beta chains in this list originate from one sample, sequenced in a study of breast tumors, draining lymph nodes, adjacent tissues. Breast cancer patients provided tissue from their axillary draining lymph nodes. TCRdb reprocessed the multiplex PCR reads with MiXCR, giving one entry per CDR3 protein. The sample records around 230,000 distinct CDR3 sequences, around 32% being singletons. Sequencing was carried out using axillary lymph node tissue. These receptors all stem from a female donor with breast cancer. Some clones in this sample may be carry-over from other donors' samples.

This sequence joins TRBV19 and TRBJ1-3, with TRBD1 matching 7 bases. The CDR3 sequence is 14 residues long. V lost 6 bases to trimming and J lost 6 bases; unmatched junction nucleotides: 8. Germline V gene sequence: CDR1 LNHDA, CDR2 SQIVND (reference sequence). CDR3 amino acids: CASSPGQAINTIYF. The CDR3 DNA follows: TGTGCCAGTAGCCCCGGACAGGCTATAAACACCATATATTTT. The full variable domain, rest sourced from reference TRBV19 and TRBJ1-3, is DGGITQSPKYLFRKEGQNVTLSCEQNLNHDAMYWYRQDPGQGLRLIYYSQIVNDFQKGDIAEGYSVSREKKESFPLTVTSAQKNPTAFYLCASSPGQAINTIYFGEGSWLTVV.

This clonotype was seen repeatedly, ten times or more. The genes are TRBV6-5 and TRBJ1-6; D is unclear. Per germline, CDR1 MNHEY and CDR2 SVGAGI. The CDR3 runs to 13 residues. V shed 5 bases and J shed 5 bases, with 7 bases lying between them. The CDR3 loop reads CASSPPNNSPLHF. The CDR3 DNA reads as TGTGCCAGCAGTCCCCCTAATAATTCACCCCTCCACTTT.

The rearrangement uses TRBV4-2 and TRBJ1-3; D gene unclear. Germline CDR1 and CDR2: LGHNA and YNFKEQ. The V gene lost 1 base and the J gene lost 10 bases, with 20 bases spanning the gap. This CDR3 region has 16 residues. The CDR3 reads CASSQGLADLGETIYF. The DNA of the CDR3 is TGTGCCAGCAGCCAAGGCCTAGCGGATCTGGGAGAGACCATATATTTT.